The 2 T cell receptor beta chains below all came from one sample that was sequenced in a study of identical twins. TCRdb analysed the 5' RACE reads with MiXCR anew, one entry per CDR3 protein. This table has hundreds of thousands of distinct CDR3 sequences, 6% to 6.5% appearing once. The sample comprised naive T cells sorted from blood. These receptors were collected from a man aged 18 to 29 in good health.

Details on this clonotype: A much larger clone lies a single base off, so this may be a read error. The genes are TRBV7-9 and TRBJ2-5; 9 bases line up with TRBD1. Per the germline V gene, CDR1 is SEHNR and CDR2 is FQNEAQ (reference sequence). Germline trimming cut 4 bases from V and 0 bases from J; bases unmatched to any gene: 3. The CDR3 covers 15 residues. Here the CDR3 reads CASSSRDRDQETQYF. Here the CDR3 DNA reads TGTGCCAGCAGCTCCCGGGACAGGGACCAAGAGACCCAGTACTTC.

V gene TRBV2 combines with J gene TRBJ2-2; D is possibly TRBD2 (6 bases). CDR3 length: 16 amino acids. Germline CDR1 reads SNHLY; CDR2 reads FYNNEI. V dropped 4 bases and J dropped 5 bases, with 17 bases sitting between them. This CDR3 is CASSGSSAGRTGELFF. For the CDR3, the DNA is TGTGCCAGCAGTGGTTCATCGGCGGGAAGGACCGGGGAGCTGTTTTTT.